The rows below give T cell receptor beta chains drawn from one sample of a study of spatial heterogeneity in lung cancer. TCRdb itself ran the 5' RACE reads through MiXCR, one entry per CDR3 protein. The table shows around 110,000 distinct CDR3 sequences, with more than 10% occurring only once. Sequencing was performed on PBMCs, taken at follow-up. Source of these receptors: a male donor with early-stage non-small cell lung cancer. Each CDR3 is given with its conserved first and last residue. The order of the fields is clone size, V gene, D gene, J gene, CDR3 protein, CDR3 DNA. A D gene is named only where the DNA matches it firmly. Not all rows give a size; the values are once, few, many and, for expanded clones, a class.

>NA|TRBV11-2|NA|TRBJ1-5
CASSFTGRQPQHF
TGTGCCAGCAGCTTTACGGGGCGGCAGCCCCAGCATTTT
>many|TRBV20-1|TRBD2|TRBJ2-1
CSAARTSGYNEQFF
TGCAGTGCAGCAAGGACTAGCGGATACAATGAGCAGTTCTTC
>few|TRBV5-1|TRBD2|TRBJ2-3
CASSSAGTSGDTQYF
TGCGCCAGCAGCTCCGCCGGGACTAGCGGAGATACGCAGTATTTT
>few|TRBV20-1|NA|TRBJ2-5
CSATGETQYF
TGCAGTGCTACGGGCGAGACCCAGTACTTC
>many|TRBV5-6|NA|TRBJ1-6
CASSLQTIYNSPLHF
TGTGCCAGCAGCTTGCAGACTATCTATAATTCACCCCTCCACTTT
>many|TRBV20-1|NA|TRBJ2-7
CSASEVGRYEQYF
TGCAGTGCTTCGGAGGTTGGTAGGTACGAGCAGTACTTC
>NA|TRBV7-2|NA|TRBJ1-5
CASSKRDDPLSNQPQHF
TGTGCCAGCAGCAAAAGGGATGACCCATTAAGTAATCAGCCCCAGCATTTT
>many|TRBV7-2|NA|TRBJ1-5
CASGKDNQPQHF
TGTGCCAGCGGGAAGGACAATCAGCCCCAGCATTTT
>NA|TRBV6-5|NA|TRBJ2-1
CASSSLGVREQFF
TGTGCCAGCAGTTCCTTGGGGGTGCGGGAGCAGTTCTTC
>NA|TRBV14|NA|TRBJ2-2
CASSQVVGQNTGELFF
TGTGCCAGCAGCCAAGTTGTAGGACAGAACACCGGGGAGCTGTTTTTT
>NA|TRBV12-3/TRBV12-4|NA|TRBJ1-1
CASSIQGLNTEAFF
TGTGCCAGCAGTATACAGGGACTGAACACTGAAGCTTTCTTT
>few|TRBV7-2|NA|TRBJ2-2
CASSLDGANTGELFF
TGTGCCAGCAGCTTAGATGGGGCGAACACCGGGGAGCTGTTTTTT
>NA|TRBV29-1|NA|TRBJ1-1
CSVDRLFNTEAFF
TGCAGCGTTGACAGGTTATTCAACACTGAAGCTTTCTTT
>few|TRBV19|NA|TRBJ2-1
CASSIDLNIRARPGGEQFF
TGTGCCAGTAGTATAGATCTTAATATACGAGCCAGGCCCGGAGGGGAGCAGTTCTTC
>NA|TRBV14|NA|TRBJ2-2
CASSQLITGELFF
TGTGCCAGCAGCCAACTAATCACCGGGGAGCTGTTTTTT
>many|TRBV10-3|TRBD2|TRBJ2-2
CAISPGLAGGELFF
TGTGCCATCAGTCCGGGACTAGCAGGCGGGGAGCTGTTTTTT
>many|TRBV29-1|NA|TRBJ2-3
CSVAGEDGFTDTQYF
TGCAGCGTTGCCGGGGAGGACGGATTCACAGATACGCAGTATTTT
>few|TRBV2|NA|TRBJ2-5
CASARDLQETQYF
TGTGCCAGCGCGCGGGACCTCCAAGAGACCCAGTACTTC
>many|TRBV15|NA|TRBJ2-3
CATSRPQGLSTDTQYF
TGTGCCACCAGCAGACCCCAGGGTCTGAGCACAGATACGCAGTATTTT
>few|TRBV27|TRBD1|TRBJ2-3
CASSPRQGRAGADTQYF
TGTGCCAGCAGTCCCCGACAGGGGAGAGCAGGGGCAGATACGCAGTATTTT
>NA|TRBV28|NA|TRBJ2-1
CASSFENSEFF
TGTGCCAGCAGTTTTGAAAACTCTGAGTTCTTC
>NA|TRBV9|TRBD1|TRBJ2-3
CASSYGQVRFTDTQYF
TGTGCCAGCAGCTATGGACAGGTTCGGTTTACAGATACGCAGTATTTT
>NA|TRBV5-1|TRBD1|TRBJ1-5
CASSGGQGKPQHF
TGCGCCAGCAGCGGAGGACAGGGGAAGCCCCAGCATTTT
>many|TRBV5-1|NA|TRBJ2-1
CASRTGTPPTSYNEQFF
TGCGCCAGCAGAACCGGGACTCCACCAACTTCCTACAATGAGCAGTTCTTC
>few|TRBV29-1|NA|TRBJ2-7
CSVPGGGTYEQYF
TGCAGCGTTCCGGGAGGGGGCACCTACGAGCAGTACTTC
>many|TRBV28|TRBD1|TRBJ1-1
CASSLDRGFDDTEAFF
TGTGCCAGCAGTCTGGACAGGGGCTTTGATGACACTGAAGCTTTCTTT
>NA|TRBV6-2/TRBV6-3|NA|TRBJ1-6
CASSYPGKGTPLHF
TGTGCCAGCAGTTACCCGGGAAAGGGGACACCCCTCCACTTT
>few|TRBV28|NA|TRBJ2-3
CASSPTSTDTQYF
TGTGCCAGCAGTCCGACTAGCACAGATACGCAGTATTTT
>many|TRBV5-1|NA|TRBJ2-3
CASRRDGNTQYF
TGCGCCAGCAGAAGGGACGGAAATACGCAGTATTTT
>many|TRBV9|NA|TRBJ1-1
CASSVGSDRTTEAFF
TGTGCCAGCAGCGTAGGTTCGGACAGAACCACTGAAGCTTTCTTT
>NA|TRBV9|NA|TRBJ2-5
CASSVDGAGTQYF
TGTGCCAGCAGCGTAGATGGGGCGGGGACCCAGTACTTC
>NA|TRBV27|NA|TRBJ1-2
CASSFASVSGYTF
TGTGCCAGCAGTTTCGCCAGTGTCTCTGGCTACACCTTC
>NA|TRBV20-1|TRBD2|TRBJ2-7
CSAREGGSGGLLEQYF
TGCAGTGCTAGAGAGGGTGGTAGCGGGGGACTTTTGGAGCAGTACTTC
>NA|TRBV5-1|NA|TRBJ2-2
CASSLASQTNTGELFF
TGCGCCAGCAGCTTGGCCTCCCAGACGAACACCGGGGAGCTGTTTTTT
>NA|TRBV6-6|NA|TRBJ2-7
CASSYPMTGDYEQYF
TGTGCCAGCAGTTACCCCATGACAGGAGATTACGAGCAGTACTTC
>few|TRBV6-6|TRBD1|TRBJ2-5
CASSPGTGAETQYF
TGTGCCAGCAGCCCCGGGACAGGTGCGGAGACCCAGTACTTC
>many|TRBV29-1|NA|TRBJ1-2
CSVGPRQIENYGYTF
TGCAGCGTTGGCCCGAGGCAGATCGAGAACTATGGCTACACCTTC
>few|TRBV7-9|NA|TRBJ2-7
CASSLIGGPGAYEQYF
TGTGCCAGCAGCTTAATAGGCGGCCCAGGTGCCTACGAGCAGTACTTC
>few|TRBV3-1|NA|TRBJ1-5
CASSPQMRQPQHF
TGTGCCAGCAGCCCACAGATGCGTCAGCCCCAGCATTTT
>NA|TRBV2|NA|TRBJ2-3
CASRLEANTQYF
TGTGCCAGCAGGCTGGAGGCAAATACGCAGTATTTT
>NA|TRBV6-5|TRBD2|TRBJ2-5
CASSFSGTSGTQYF
TGTGCCAGCAGTTTTTCGGGGACTAGTGGGACCCAGTACTTC
>NA|TRBV6-2/TRBV6-3|NA|TRBJ2-1
CASSYPRGYNEQFF
TGTGCCAGCAGTTATCCCCGGGGTTACAATGAGCAGTTCTTC
>NA|TRBV7-3|NA|TRBJ2-1
CASSLIGAAFSYNEQFF
TGTGCCAGCAGCTTAATCGGGGCGGCCTTCTCCTACAATGAGCAGTTCTTC
>few|TRBV7-8|NA|TRBJ1-2
CASSLDLYNYGYTF
TGTGCCAGCAGCTTAGATCTTTATAACTATGGCTACACCTTC
>NA|TRBV3-1|TRBD1|TRBJ2-1
CASSRDRGLGEQFF
TGTGCCAGCAGCCGGGACAGGGGGCTGGGTGAGCAGTTCTTC
>many|TRBV29-1|NA|TRBJ2-5
CSVTGTQETQYF
TGCAGCGTTACAGGGACACAAGAGACCCAGTACTTC